The sequence of this T cell receptor (beta chain) was determined in a study of metastatic and nonmetastatic thyroid tumors. The CDR3 spans 14 residues. Trimming removed 4 bases from V and 7 bases from J; junction bases left unmatched: 9. Germline V gene lookup returns CDR1 SGDLS and CDR2 YYNGEE. This clone occurred a few times. TCRdb redid the clone calls on the PCR reads using MiXCR. The sample comprises over 25,000 clones, under 4.5% of which are singletons, and 21% rests with the top ten. Every patient was untreated before thyroid surgery. The chain combines TRBV9 with TRBJ2-5, with TRBD2 matching 8 bases. Sequenced: blood. This TCR was recovered from a female donor with papillary thyroid cancer or a benign thyroid nodule (not recorded which). Some clones in this sample may be carry-over from other donors' samples. CDR3 sequence: CASSTNDLAGTQYF. The CDR3 DNA sequence: TGTGCCAGCAGCACCAATGACCTAGCGGGGACCCAGTACTTC.